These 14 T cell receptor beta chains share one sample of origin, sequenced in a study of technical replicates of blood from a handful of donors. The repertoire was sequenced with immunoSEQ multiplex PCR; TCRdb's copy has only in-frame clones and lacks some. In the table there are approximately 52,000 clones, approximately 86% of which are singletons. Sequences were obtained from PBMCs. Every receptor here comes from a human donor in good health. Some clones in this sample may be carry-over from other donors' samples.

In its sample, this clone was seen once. CDR3 in amino acids: CASRTLGGSYEQYF. The CDR3 DNA is TGTGCCAGCAGGACCCTGGGGGGGAGCTACGAGCAGTACTTC. J is TRBJ2-7 and V is TRBV7-2; 7 bases are shared with TRBD2. The CDR3 is 14 amino acids. Per the germline V gene, CDR1 is SGHTA and CDR2 is FQGNSA. The V gene end was trimmed by 6 bases and the J gene end by 3 bases; junction bases not matched to a gene: 8.

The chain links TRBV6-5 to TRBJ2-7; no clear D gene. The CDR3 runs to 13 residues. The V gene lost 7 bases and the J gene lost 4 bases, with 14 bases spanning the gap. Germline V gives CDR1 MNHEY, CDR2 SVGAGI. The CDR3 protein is CASTKSPRYEQYF. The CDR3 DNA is TGTGCCAGCACCAAGTCGCCTCGGTACGAGCAGTACTTC.

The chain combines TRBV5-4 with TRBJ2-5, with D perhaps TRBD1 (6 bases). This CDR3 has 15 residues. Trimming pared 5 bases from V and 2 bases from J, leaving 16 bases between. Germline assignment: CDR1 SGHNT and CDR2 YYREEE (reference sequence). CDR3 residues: CASSPSPGQQETQYF. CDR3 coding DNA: TGTGCCAGCAGTCCCTCACCTGGACAGCAAGAGACCCAGTACTTC.

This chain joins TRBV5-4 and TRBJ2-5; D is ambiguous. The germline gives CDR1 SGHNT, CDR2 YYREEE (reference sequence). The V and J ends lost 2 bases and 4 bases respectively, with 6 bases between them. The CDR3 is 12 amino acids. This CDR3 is CASSFNLETQYF. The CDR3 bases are TGTGCCAGCAGCTTCAACTTAGAGACCCAGTACTTC.

In DNA, the CDR3 is TGTGCCTGGAGTGGGGGGGGCAAATACGAGCAGTACTTC. It specifies CAWSGGGKYEQYF. The genes are TRBV30 and TRBJ2-7; D possibly corresponds to TRBD2 (7 bases). The CDR3 runs 13 residues. Germline V gives CDR1 GTSNPN, CDR2 SVGIG (reference sequence). V dropped 1 base and J dropped 4 bases, with 11 bases sitting between them.

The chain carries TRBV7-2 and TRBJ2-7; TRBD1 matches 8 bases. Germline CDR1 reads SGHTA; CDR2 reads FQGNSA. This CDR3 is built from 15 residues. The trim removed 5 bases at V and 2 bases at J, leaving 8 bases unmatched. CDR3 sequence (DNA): TGTGCCAGCAGCCCAGGGACAGGTTATACCTACGAGCAGTACTTC. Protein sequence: CASSPGTGYTYEQYF.

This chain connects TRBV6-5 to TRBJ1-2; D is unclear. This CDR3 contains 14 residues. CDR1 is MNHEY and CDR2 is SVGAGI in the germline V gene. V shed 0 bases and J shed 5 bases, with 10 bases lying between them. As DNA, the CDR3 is TGTGCCAGCAGTTACTCGGCCATGCGGTATGGCTACACCTTC. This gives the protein CASSYSAMRYGYTF.

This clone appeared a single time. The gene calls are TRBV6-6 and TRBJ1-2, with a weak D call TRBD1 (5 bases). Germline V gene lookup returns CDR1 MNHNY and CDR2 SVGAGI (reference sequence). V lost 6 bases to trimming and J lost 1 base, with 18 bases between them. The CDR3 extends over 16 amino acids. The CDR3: CASRGEGGILNYGYTF. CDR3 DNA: TGTGCCAGCAGGGGGGAGGGCGGAATTCTTAACTATGGCTACACCTTC.

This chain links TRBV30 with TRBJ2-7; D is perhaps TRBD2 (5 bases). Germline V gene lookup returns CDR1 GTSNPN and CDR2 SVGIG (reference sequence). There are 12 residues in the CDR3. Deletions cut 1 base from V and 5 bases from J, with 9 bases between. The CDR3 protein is CAWSEIGDEQYF. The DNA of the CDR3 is TGTGCCTGGAGTGAAATCGGGGACGAGCAGTACTTC.

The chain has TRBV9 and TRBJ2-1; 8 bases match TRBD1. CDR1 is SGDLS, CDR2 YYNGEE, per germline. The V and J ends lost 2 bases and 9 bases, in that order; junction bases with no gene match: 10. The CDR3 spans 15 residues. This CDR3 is CASSVSGQVGSEQFF. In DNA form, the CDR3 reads TGTGCCAGCAGCGTTTCGGGACAGGTCGGTTCTGAGCAGTTCTTC.

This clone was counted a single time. The CDR3 coding sequence is TGCGCCAGCAGCCAGGAGGTTTGGGATTTGGGTGAGCAGTTCTTC. It encodes CASSQEVWDLGEQFF. This rearrangement joins TRBV4-1 to TRBJ2-1; D is perhaps TRBD2 (5 bases). V was clipped by 3 bases and J by 9 bases, with 18 bases between them. This CDR3 has 15 residues. The germline V gene has CDR1 MGHRA and CDR2 YSYEKL.

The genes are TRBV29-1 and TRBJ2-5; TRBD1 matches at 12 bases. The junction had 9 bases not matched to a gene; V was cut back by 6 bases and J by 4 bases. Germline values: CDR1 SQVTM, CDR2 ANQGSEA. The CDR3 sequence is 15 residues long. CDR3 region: CSVARDRGRRETQYF. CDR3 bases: TGCAGCGTCGCCCGGGACAGGGGGCGAAGAGAGACCCAGTACTTC.

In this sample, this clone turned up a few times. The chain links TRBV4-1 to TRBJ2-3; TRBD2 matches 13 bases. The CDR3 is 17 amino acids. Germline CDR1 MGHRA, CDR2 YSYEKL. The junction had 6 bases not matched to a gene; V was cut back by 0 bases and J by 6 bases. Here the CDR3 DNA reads TGCGCCAGCAGCCAAGATGAGACTAGCGGGGGGTGGGATACGCAGTATTTT. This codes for CASSQDETSGGWDTQYF.

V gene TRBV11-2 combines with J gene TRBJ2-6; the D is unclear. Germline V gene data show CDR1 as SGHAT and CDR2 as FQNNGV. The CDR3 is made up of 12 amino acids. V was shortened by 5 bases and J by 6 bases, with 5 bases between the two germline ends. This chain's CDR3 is CASSPLANVLTF. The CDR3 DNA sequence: TGTGCCAGCAGCCCCCTGGCCAACGTCCTGACTTTC.